This T cell receptor (beta chain) was identified during a study of blood T cell repertoires in COVID-19. Study context: COVID-19 samples from acute and convalescent phases originated in the United States, Italy and Spain.

Original data processing: Reference gene primer amplification in the assay estimated nucleated cell counts. TCRdb keeps only in-frame clones here, not all; method: immunoSEQ multiplex PCR. V, J and clone size were drawn from that table, and D and trimming were deduced from the DNA. Among about 100,000 clones, 84% were seen once, and the ten largest hold just under 2%. Germline loops: CDR1 MGHDK, CDR2 SYGVNS. The V end was cut by 8 bases, the J end by 5 bases, with 15 bases between. CDR3 length: 13 amino acids. This rearrangement joins TRBV25-1 to TRBJ1-1; perhaps TRBD1 as D (6 bases). Sequencing was done on a sample of peripheral blood. This receptor was obtained from a man between 65 and 85 years old with active or convalescent COVID-19. The CDR3 sequence: CASPHWGRTEAFF. The CDR3 DNA sequence: TGTGCCAGCCCTCACTGGGGGCGGACTGAAGCTTTCTTT.